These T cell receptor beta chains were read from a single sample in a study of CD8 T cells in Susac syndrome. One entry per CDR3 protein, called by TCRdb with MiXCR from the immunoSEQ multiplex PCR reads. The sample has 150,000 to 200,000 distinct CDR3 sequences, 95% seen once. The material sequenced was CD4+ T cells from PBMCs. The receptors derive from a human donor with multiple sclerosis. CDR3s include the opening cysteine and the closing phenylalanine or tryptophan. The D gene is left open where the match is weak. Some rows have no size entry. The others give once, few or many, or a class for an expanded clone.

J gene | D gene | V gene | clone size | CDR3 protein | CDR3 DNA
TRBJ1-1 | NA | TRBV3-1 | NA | CASSQVPRGNTEAFF | TGTGCCAGCAGCCAAGTTCCCAGGGGGAACACTGAAGCTTTCTTT
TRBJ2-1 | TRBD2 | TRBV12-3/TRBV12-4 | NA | CASSIAGGRRNEQFF | TGTGCCAGCAGCATCGCGGGGGGCCGTCGGAATGAGCAGTTCTTC
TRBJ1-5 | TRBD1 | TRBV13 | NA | CASSLSRDRAQPQHF | TGTGCCAGCAGTTTGTCCCGGGACAGGGCCCAGCCCCAGCATTTT
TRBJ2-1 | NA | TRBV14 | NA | CASSQEWITAYNEQFF | TGTGCCAGCAGCCAAGAATGGATAACGGCCTACAATGAGCAGTTCTTC
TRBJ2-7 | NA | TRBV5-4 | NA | CASNRNSAFGEQYF | TGTGCCAGCAACCGTAACAGTGCTTTTGGCGAGCAGTACTTC
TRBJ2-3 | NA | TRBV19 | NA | CASRGLTDTQYF | TGTGCCAGTAGGGGCCTCACAGATACGCAGTATTTT
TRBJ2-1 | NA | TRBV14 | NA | CASSQRLSYNEQFF | TGTGCCAGCAGCCAACGACTTTCCTACAATGAGCAGTTCTTC
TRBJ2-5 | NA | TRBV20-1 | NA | CSALRGGETQYF | TGCAGTGCTCTCAGGGGAGGAGAGACCCAGTACTTC
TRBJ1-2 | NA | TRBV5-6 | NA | CASSLTANYGYTF | TGTGCCAGCAGCTTGACAGCTAACTATGGCTACACCTTC
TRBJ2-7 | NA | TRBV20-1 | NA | CSASRQGREQYF | TGCAGTGCCAGTAGGCAGGGGCGCGAGCAGTACTTC
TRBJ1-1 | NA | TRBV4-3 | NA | CASSHDMGSGGTEAFF | TGCGCCAGCAGCCATGATATGGGGTCGGGGGGCACTGAAGCTTTCTTT
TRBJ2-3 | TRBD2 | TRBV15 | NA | CATSRDLSGGITDTQYF | TGTGCCACCAGCAGAGATCTGAGCGGGGGGATTACAGATACGCAGTATTTT
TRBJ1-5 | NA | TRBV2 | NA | CASKVGSGNQPQHF | TGTGCCAGCAAGGTTGGGTCGGGCAATCAGCCCCAGCATTTT
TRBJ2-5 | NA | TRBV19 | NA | CASSPGPRGMETQYF | TGTGCCAGTAGTCCGGGACCCCGAGGGATGGAGACCCAGTACTTC
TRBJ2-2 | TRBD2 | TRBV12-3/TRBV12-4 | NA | CASSLRDYDTGELFF | TGTGCCAGCAGTTTGCGGGACTACGACACCGGGGAGCTGTTTTTT
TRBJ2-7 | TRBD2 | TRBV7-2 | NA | CASSLTGGGSKSYEQYF | TGTGCCAGCAGCTTAACCGGGGGGGGCTCAAAATCCTACGAGCAGTACTTC
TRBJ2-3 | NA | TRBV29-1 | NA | CSSRRAGNTQYF | NA
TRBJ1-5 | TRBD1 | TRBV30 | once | CAWSVGTGYNEPQHF | TGTGCCTGGAGTGTAGGGACAGGGTACAACGAGCCCCAGCATTTT
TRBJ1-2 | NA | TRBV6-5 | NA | CASSYSANPGGSGGYGYTF | TGTGCCAGCAGTTACTCCGCCAATCCCGGAGGTAGCGGGGGCTATGGCTACACCTTC
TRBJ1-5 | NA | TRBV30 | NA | CAWRGLNGNNQPQHF | TGTGCCTGGAGGGGCTTGAATGGGAACAATCAGCCCCAGCATTTT
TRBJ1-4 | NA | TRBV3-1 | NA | CASSRGGVDEKLFF | TGTGCCAGCAGCCGAGGCGGGGTCGATGAAAAACTGTTTTTT
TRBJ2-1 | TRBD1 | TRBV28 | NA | CASNLGTGVSGSYNEQFF | TGTGCCAGCAACCTCGGGACAGGGGTGAGCGGGTCCTACAATGAGCAGTTCTTC
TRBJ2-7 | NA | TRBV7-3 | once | CASSSGPYSYEQYF | TGTGCCAGCAGCTCCGGCCCCTATTCCTACGAGCAGTACTTC
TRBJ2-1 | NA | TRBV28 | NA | CASRLSSYNEQFF | TGTGCCAGCAGGTTGAGCTCCTACAATGAGCAGTTCTTC
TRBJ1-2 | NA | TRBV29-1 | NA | CSAQWTPGDGYTF | TGCAGCGCTCAATGGACCCCGGGGGATGGCTACACCTTC
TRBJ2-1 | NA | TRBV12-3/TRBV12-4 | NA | CASSFRYGFLDRIDEQFF | TGTGCCAGCAGTTTTAGGTACGGTTTTCTCGACAGAATCGATGAGCAGTTCTTC
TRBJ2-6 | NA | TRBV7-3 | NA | CASSLITGRSGANVLTF | TGTGCCAGCAGCTTAATTACAGGCCGGTCTGGGGCCAACGTCCTGACTTTC
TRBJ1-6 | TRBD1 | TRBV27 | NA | CASSLEGAYSPLHF | TGTGCCAGCAGTTTAGAGGGGGCATATTCACCCCTCCACTTT
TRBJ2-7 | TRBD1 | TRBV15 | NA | CATSRRQGAYEQYF | TGTGCCACCAGCAGAAGACAGGGAGCCTACGAGCAGTACTTC
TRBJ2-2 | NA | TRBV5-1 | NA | CASSLGAANTGELFF | TGCGCCAGCAGCTTGGGCGCTGCGAACACCGGGGAGCTGTTTTTT
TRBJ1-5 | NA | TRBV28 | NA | CASSSLRPGHGQPQHF | TGTGCCAGCAGCTCCTTAAGGCCGGGGCACGGCCAGCCCCAGCATTTT
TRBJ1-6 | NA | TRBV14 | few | CASSQGLSGSPLHF | TGTGCCAGCAGCCAAGGTCTCAGCGGTAGTCCCCTCCACTTT
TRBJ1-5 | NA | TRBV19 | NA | CASEGRSNQPQHF | TGTGCCAGTGAGGGTCGTAGCAATCAGCCCCAGCATTTT
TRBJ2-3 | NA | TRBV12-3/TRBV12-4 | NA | CASSSDTQYF | TGTGCCAGCAGTTCCGATACGCAGTATTTT
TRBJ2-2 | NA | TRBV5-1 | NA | CASSSRTANTGELFF | TGCGCCAGCAGTTCTCGGACAGCGAACACCGGGGAGCTGTTTTTT
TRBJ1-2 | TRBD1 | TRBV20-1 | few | CSAHRGYGYTF | TGCAGTGCTCACAGGGGGTATGGCTACACCTTC
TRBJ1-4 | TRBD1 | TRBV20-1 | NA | CSARDPTGLGEKLFF | TGCAGTGCTAGAGATCCGACAGGGCTGGGTGAAAAACTGTTTTTT
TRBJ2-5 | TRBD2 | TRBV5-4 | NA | CASSKGGWTSEETQYF | TGTGCCAGCAGCAAGGGGGGATGGACTAGCGAAGAGACCCAGTACTTC
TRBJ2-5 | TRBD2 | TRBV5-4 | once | CASSSGGDLGAQYF | TGTGCCAGCAGCTCGGGGGGGGACCTCGGGGCCCAGTACTTC
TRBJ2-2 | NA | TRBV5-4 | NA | CASSLELGELFF | TGTGCCAGCAGCTTGGAGCTCGGGGAGCTGTTTTTT